The T cell receptor (beta chain) under discussion was sequenced for a study of blood T cell repertoires in COVID-19. Study as a whole: There were acute and convalescent COVID-19 samples, and they came from the United States, Italy and Spain. PBMCs, B-cell-depleted T cells, or T cells were the source of the cDNA or gDNA that made up the material.

A few counts support this clone. Trimming stripped 3 bases from V and 2 bases from J, with 10 bases between. Germline CDR1 is LGHNA and CDR2 is YSLEER. The CDR3 is made up of 14 amino acids. Original handling: Reference gene primer amplification gave estimated nucleated cell counts. Assay used: immunoSEQ multiplex PCR; TCRdb lists only in-frame clones, some missing. That table furnishes V, J and clone size, whereas the DNA furnished D and trimming. The sample has around 60,000 clones; approximately 80% are singletons. Sequenced material: peripheral blood. The source of this sequence is an elderly woman with active or convalescent COVID-19. The chain carries TRBV4-3 and TRBJ1-2; D gene ambiguous. CDR3 sequence reads: CASSHARENYGYTF. For the CDR3, the DNA is TGCGCCAGCAGCCATGCACGGGAGAACTATGGCTACACCTTC.